Presented here are 9 T cell receptor beta chains from one specimen sequenced in a study of cytotoxic CD8 clonotypes in ibrutinib-treated CLL. Using immunoSEQ multiplex PCR, the repertoire was profiled, and TCRdb retains in-frame clones only, with some absent. The table lists 150,000 or so clones, about 72% of them singletons, with around 30% in the top ten. Material: PBMCs, obtained after 12 months of ibrutinib treatment. These TCRs come from a human donor with chronic lymphocytic leukemia.

This sequence joins TRBV9 and TRBJ2-3; 16 nucleotides agree with TRBD2. V was clipped by 3 bases and J by 2 bases; unmatched bases: 6. Germline V gene data show CDR1 as SGDLS and CDR2 as YYNGEE. The CDR3 is made up of 18 amino acids. The CDR3 DNA reads TGTGCCAGCAGCGGACTCGGGACTAGCGGGAGGGACACAGATACGCAGTATTTT. Translation gives CASSGLGTSGRDTDTQYF.

This chain connects TRBV29-1 to TRBJ1-1; D is perhaps TRBD1 (5 bases). The CDR3 is made up of 13 amino acids. Germline V CDR1 and CDR2: SQVTM, ANQGSEA. V lost 2 bases and J lost 2, with 9 bases in between. CDR3 protein: CSVEKGTNTEAFF. The CDR3 coding sequence is TGCAGCGTTGAAAAGGGGACCAACACTGAAGCTTTCTTT.

The chain employs TRBV9 and TRBJ2-5; 8 bases are shared with TRBD1. The germline CDR1 and CDR2 sequences are SGDLS and YYNGEE. V was pared by 3 bases and J by 5 bases, with 6 bases of the junction left unmatched. This CDR3 has 14 amino acids. The CDR3 DNA reads TGTGCCAGCAGCGCCAACAGGGGGAGGGAGACCCAGTACTTC. Its translation: CASSANRGRETQYF. The full variable domain, its missing parts supplied by reference TRBV9 and TRBJ2-5, is DSGVTQTPKHLITATGQRVTLRCSPRSGDLSVYWYQQSLDQGLQFLIQYYNGEERAKGNILERFSAQQFPDLHSELNLSSLELGDSALYFCASSANRGRETQYFGPGTRLLVL.

This clone was picked up many times. The CDR3 loop is CASSPRTSGGLNTGELFF. DNA for the CDR3: TGTGCCAGCAGCCCCCGGACTAGCGGGGGCCTTAACACCGGGGAGCTGTTTTTT. The chain couples TRBV7-6 to TRBJ2-2; 13 bases fit TRBD2. The CDR3 consists of 18 residues. V trimming: 5 bases; J trimming: 2 bases; junction bases outside the gene matches: 8. The V gene's germline CDR1 is SGHVS and CDR2 FNYEAQ.

The rearrangement links TRBV2 to TRBJ2-1; D possibly corresponds to TRBD1 (5 bases). The length of the CDR3 is 13 residues. The V end lost 5 bases, the J end lost 5 bases, and 10 bases lay between the germline ends. Germline V gene lookup returns CDR1 SNHLY and CDR2 FYNNEI. This CDR3 is CASSSIGDNEQFF. In DNA form, the CDR3 reads TGTGCCAGCAGTTCTATAGGGGACAATGAGCAGTTCTTC.

The CDR3 reads CASSIGLKNGYTF. The CDR3 nucleotides read TGTGCCAGTAGTATCGGCCTGAAGAATGGCTACACCTTC. The chain joins TRBV19 to TRBJ1-2; D not certain. With 3 bases removed from V and 6 bases from J, the gap between germline ends came to 11 bases. Per the germline V gene, CDR1 is LNHDA and CDR2 is SQIVND (reference sequence). This CDR3 contains 13 residues.

This clone appeared many times. The rearrangement joins TRBV14 to TRBJ2-7; 10 nucleotides match TRBD1. The CDR3 contains 15 residues. The germline gives CDR1 SGHDN, CDR2 FVKESK. With 6 bases clipped from V and 0 bases from J, the junction kept 5 bases outside the gene matches. DNA of the CDR3: TGTGCCAGCAGGTCGGGGACAGGGGCCTCCTACGAGCAGTACTTC. This translates into CASRSGTGASYEQYF. The full variable domain, with the rest looked up from reference TRBV14 and TRBJ2-7, is EAGVTQFPSHSVIEKGQTVTLRCDPISGHDNLYWYRRVMGKEIKFLLHFVKESKQDESGMPNNRFLAERTGGTYSTLKVQPAELEDSGVYFCASRSGTGASYEQYFGPGTRLTVT.

The chain employs TRBV15 and TRBJ2-1; D is tentatively TRBD1 or TRBD2 (6 bases each). The germline V gene encodes CDR1 LNHNV and CDR2 YYDKDF (reference sequence). This CDR3 spans 18 amino acids. The V gene lost 0 bases and the J gene lost 1 base, with 16 bases spanning the gap. The CDR3 spells CATSREEVRGLSYNEQFF. The CDR3, as DNA: TGTGCCACCAGCAGAGAGGAGGTCAGGGGACTTTCCTACAATGAGCAGTTCTTC.

The chain employs TRBV4-1 and TRBJ1-1; 7 bases are a match to TRBD1. The CDR3 runs 18 residues. From germline, CDR1 is MGHRA and CDR2 YSYEKL. The ends lost 0 bases at V and 2 bases at J; junction bases unmatched: 12. This chain's CDR3 is CASSQDFGTASFNTEAFF. Here the CDR3 DNA reads TGCGCCAGCAGCCAAGATTTCGGGACAGCCTCCTTCAACACTGAAGCTTTCTTT.